One sample yielded the 30 T cell receptor beta chains listed below, sequenced in a study of blood T cell repertoires in COVID-19. Here immunoSEQ multiplex PCR was the method, and the copy in TCRdb shows in-frame clones only, minus some. Among some 24,000 clones listed, under 90% were seen once. The sequencing sample was made of peripheral blood. These TCRs come from a man between 65 and 85 years old with acute or convalescent COVID-19.

This chain links TRBV4-1 with TRBJ2-2, with D unclear. The germline V and J ends were trimmed by 5 bases and 3 bases, with 10 bases remaining between them. Per germline, CDR1 MGHRA and CDR2 YSYEKL. This CDR3 spans 14 amino acids. The CDR3 bases are TGCGCCAGCAGCGAGGCGAGTTACACCGGGGAGCTGTTTTTT. Residues: CASSEASYTGELFF.

CDR3 amino acids: CASSFTGGFQYF. As DNA, the CDR3 is TGTGCCAGCAGTTTTACAGGGGGTTTTCAGTACTTC. V gene TRBV27 combines with J gene TRBJ2-4; 8 bases map to TRBD1. Unmatched junction bases numbered 3, after V lost 3 bases and J lost 11 bases. From germline, CDR1 is MNHEY and CDR2 SMNVEV (reference sequence). This CDR3 is built from 12 residues.

V is TRBV6-2 or TRBV6-3 and J is TRBJ1-3; 7 nucleotides align to TRBD1. The CDR3 runs 16 residues. Unmatched junction bases numbered 7, after V lost 5 bases and J lost 0 bases. Germline V lookup: CDR1 MNHEY, CDR2 SVGEGT. In nucleotides, the CDR3 is TGTGCCAGCAGTGGGGACAGTGCTTTCTCTGGAAACACCATATATTTT. This encodes CASSGDSAFSGNTIYF.

V gene TRBV2 combines with J gene TRBJ1-1; weak D call: TRBD1 (5 bases). This CDR3 comprises 12 residues. V lost 8 bases and J 1 base, leaving 8 bases between the germline ends. CDR1 SNHLY and CDR2 FYNNEI come from the germline V gene. CDR3 sequence (DNA): TGTGCCAGCCGGGGGGGGAACACTGAAGCTTTCTTT. Its protein product is CASRGGNTEAFF.

This chain joins TRBV9 and TRBJ2-7, with 10 bases aligning to TRBD2. The germline V gene has CDR1 SGDLS and CDR2 YYNGEE. After removal of 4 bases from V and 5 bases from J, the junction contained 18 bases not matched to a gene. The CDR3 consists of 18 residues. CDR3 protein: CASSLGGASGSLRDEQYF. The CDR3 DNA follows: TGTGCCAGCAGCCTAGGGGGGGCTAGCGGGAGTCTCAGGGACGAGCAGTACTTC. Supplemented by reference TRBV9 and TRBJ2-7, the full variable domain reads DSGVTQTPKHLITATGQRVTLRCSPRSGDLSVYWYQQSLDQGLQFLIQYYNGEERAKGNILERFSAQQFPDLHSELNLSSLELGDSALYFCASSLGGASGSLRDEQYFGPGTRLTVT.

This chain joins TRBV24-1 and TRBJ2-1; 8 bases match TRBD2. The CDR3 has 15 amino acids. Germline V gene lookup returns CDR1 KGHDR and CDR2 SFDVKD. V lost 1 base and J lost 7; bases outside the gene matches: 5. CDR3 sequence (DNA): TGTGCCACCAGTGATTTCAGCGGGAGATGGAATGAGCAGTTCTTC. Its protein product is CATSDFSGRWNEQFF.

The genes are TRBV6-6 and TRBJ1-1, with TRBD1 matching over 11 bases. V lost 2 bases to trimming and J lost 5 bases; unmatched junction nucleotides: 7. From germline, CDR1 is MNHNY and CDR2 SVGAGI (reference sequence). The CDR3 contains 16 residues. The CDR3 DNA sequence: TGTGCCAGCAGTTACGGCTCGGGACAGGGGGGGACTGAAGCTTTCTTT. Protein sequence: CASSYGSGQGGTEAFF.

The chain employs TRBV27 and TRBJ1-1; D is possibly TRBD1 (6 bases). Germline-derived CDR1 and CDR2 are MNHEY and SMNVEV (reference sequence). Trimming removed 3 bases at V and 5 bases at J, with 10 bases between. The CDR3 runs to 13 residues. Written as DNA, the CDR3 is TGTGCCAGCAGTTTCAGGGGCGGGACTGAAGCTTTCTTT. This encodes CASSFRGGTEAFF.

This clone was counted only a few times. The chain employs TRBV11-3 and TRBJ1-1; tentative D call: TRBD1 (5 bases). The V end lost 1 base, the J end lost 5 bases, and 8 bases lay between the germline ends. CDR3 size: 13 residues. Germline CDR1 SGHNT, CDR2 YENEEA. CDR3 sequence reads: CASSLGPGTEAFF. The CDR3 DNA follows: TGTGCCAGCAGCTTAGGCCCAGGGACTGAAGCTTTCTTT.

The J gene is TRBJ1-1, the V gene TRBV15, with D possibly TRBD1 on 5 matching bases. The CDR3 covers 17 residues. Germline V CDR1 and CDR2: LNHNV, YYDKDF (reference sequence). The ends were cut back, 1 base at V and 1 base at J, with 16 bases in the middle. The CDR3 coding sequence is TGTGCCACCAGCAGAGTACGGGGGGTCCGAGCGAACACTGAAGCTTTCTTT. It specifies CATSRVRGVRANTEAFF.

The chain links TRBV5-6 to TRBJ1-2, with TRBD1 matching over 7 bases. The germline V gene has CDR1 SGHDT and CDR2 YYEEEE. Unmatched junction bases numbered 1, after V lost 3 bases and J lost 5 bases. The CDR3 consists of 12 residues. CDR3 sequence (DNA): TGTGCCAGCAGCTCGACAGGGTATGGCTACACCTTC. Amino acids: CASSSTGYGYTF. Complete variable domain (other parts from reference TRBV5-6 and TRBJ1-2): DAGVTQSPTHLIKTRGQQVTLRCSPKSGHDTVSWYQQALGQGPQFIFQYYEEEERQRGNFPDRFSGHQFPNYSSELNVNALLLGDSALYLCASSSTGYGYTFGSGTRLTVV.

The chain carries TRBV6-1 and TRBJ2-7; 16 bases agree with TRBD2. V shed 4 bases and J 2 bases; nucleotides not matched to a gene: 8. Germline V gives CDR1 MNHNS, CDR2 SASEGT. This CDR3 is built from 18 residues. CDR3 bases: TGTGCCAGCAGTGTCGCCGGGACTAGCGGGAGGGCCGCCTACGAGCAGTACTTC. Translation gives CASSVAGTSGRAAYEQYF.

The CDR3 DNA is TGTGCCACCAGCAAGACAGGGGGTTACTACAATGAGCAGTTCTTC. Protein product: CATSKTGGYYNEQFF. V usage is TRBV24-1 and J usage is TRBJ2-1; 9 bases are a match to TRBD1. With V trimmed by 7 bases and J by 3 bases, 6 bases remained unmatched. The germline gives CDR1 KGHDR, CDR2 SFDVKD. The CDR3 has 15 amino acids.

The chain joins TRBV2 to TRBJ2-3, with TRBD2 identical over 11 bases. J was trimmed by 4 bases and V by 6 bases; bases with no gene match: 6. The CDR3 has 15 amino acids. The germline V gene encodes CDR1 SNHLY and CDR2 FYNNEI. The CDR3 DNA reads as TGTGCCAGCAGGGAACTAGCGGGAGTGGCAGATACGCAGTATTTT. This gives the protein CASRELAGVADTQYF.

This chain links TRBV20-1 with TRBJ1-2, with unresolved D. The CDR3 is 9 residues long. Trimming stripped 6 bases from V and 3 bases from J, with 2 bases between. The V gene's germline CDR1 is DFQATT and CDR2 SNEGSKA (reference sequence). CDR3 amino acids: CSAYYGYTF. DNA of the CDR3: TGCAGTGCCTACTATGGCTACACCTTC.

The genes are TRBV9 and TRBJ2-7; TRBD2 agrees at 12 bases. CDR3 length: 15 residues. After removal of 4 bases from V and 1 base from J, the junction contained 3 bases not matched to a gene. From germline, CDR1 is SGDLS and CDR2 YYNGEE. The CDR3 is CASSTGTSGSYEQYF. The CDR3 bases are TGTGCCAGCAGCACCGGGACTAGCGGGTCCTACGAGCAGTACTTC.

This CDR3 is CSVGSSERNTIYF. The DNA of the CDR3 is TGCAGCGTTGGGAGCAGTGAAAGGAACACCATATATTTT. The rearrangement uses TRBV29-1 and TRBJ1-3; no clear D. The CDR3 has 13 residues. Germline-derived CDR1 and CDR2 are SQVTM and ANQGSEA. Trimming cost V 4 bases and J 7 bases, with 14 bases left between them.

The V gene is TRBV3-1 (or the pseudogene TRBV3-2), the J gene TRBJ1-2, with 8 nucleotides matching TRBD1. The germline CDR1 and CDR2 sequences are LGHDT and YNNKEL (reference sequence). The V segment lost 2 bases and the J segment 8 bases; nucleotides outside the gene matches: 7. The CDR3 contains 14 residues. Here the CDR3 reads CASSQTGGWYGYTF. The CDR3 region has the DNA TGTGCCAGCAGCCAAACAGGGGGATGGTACGGCTACACCTTC.

The gene calls are TRBV6-5 and TRBJ1-5; 9 bases are a match to TRBD1. V gave up 6 bases and J gave up 6 bases; unmatched junction bases: 6. In germline, CDR1 is MNHEY, CDR2 SVGAGI. The CDR3 totals 14 residues. CDR3 loop: CASRLTGGSQPQHF. The CDR3 nucleotides are TGTGCCAGCAGACTTACAGGGGGCAGTCAGCCCCAGCATTTT.

As DNA, the CDR3 is TGTGCCAGCAGCCTCCAGTGGAATGAGCAGTTCTTC. Protein sequence: CASSLQWNEQFF. The chain has TRBV14 and TRBJ2-1; D is unclear. This CDR3 spans 12 amino acids. Germline V lookup: CDR1 SGHDN, CDR2 FVKESK. V was shortened by 4 bases and J by 7 bases, with 8 bases between the two germline ends. Complete variable domain (other parts from reference TRBV14 and TRBJ2-1): EAGVTQFPSHSVIEKGQTVTLRCDPISGHDNLYWYRRVMGKEIKFLLHFVKESKQDESGMPNNRFLAERTGGTYSTLKVQPAELEDSGVYFCASSLQWNEQFFGPGTRLTVL.

This chain connects TRBV7-2 to TRBJ1-5; D possibly corresponds to TRBD1 (6 bases). There are 15 residues in the CDR3. V was cut by 4 bases and J by 5 bases, with 15 bases left in between. Germline values: CDR1 SGHTA, CDR2 FQGNSA. CDR3: CASSSGPGHYQPQHF. The CDR3 coding sequence is TGTGCCAGCAGCTCAGGACCGGGACACTATCAGCCCCAGCATTTT.

This chain joins TRBV5-6 and TRBJ1-2, with 9 bases fitting TRBD1. From germline, CDR1 is SGHDT and CDR2 YYEEEE. This CDR3 is built from 13 residues. The junction had 4 bases not matched to a gene; V was cut back by 2 bases and J by 8 bases. CDR3 coding DNA: TGTGCCAGCAGCTTACAGGGGGCGACGGGCTACACCTTC. Translating it yields CASSLQGATGYTF.

This chain links TRBV2 with TRBJ2-7, with 9 bases that match TRBD2. Germline CDR1 SNHLY, CDR2 FYNNEI. This CDR3 region has 14 residues. J gave up 1 base and V 4 bases, and 2 bases lay outside the gene matches. The CDR3 DNA is TGTGCCAGCAGTGCGCGGGAGGGTTCCTACGAGCAGTACTTC. Translating gives CASSAREGSYEQYF. Full variable domain (missing parts from reference TRBV2 and TRBJ2-7): EPEVTQTPSHQVTQMGQEVILRCVPISNHLYFYWYRQILGQKVEFLVSFYNNEISEKSEIFDDQFSVERPDGSNFTLKIRSTKLEDSAMYFCASSAREGSYEQYFGPGTRLTVT.

J is TRBJ1-5 and V is TRBV7-6, with 9 positions matching TRBD1. The CDR3 sequence is 15 residues long. Unmatched junction bases numbered 6, after V lost 5 bases and J lost 4 bases. Germline V gene lookup returns CDR1 SGHVS and CDR2 FNYEAQ. The CDR3 protein is CASSLGQGKNQPQHF. CDR3 nucleotide sequence: TGTGCCAGCAGCCTGGGACAGGGAAAAAATCAGCCCCAGCATTTT.

The V and J genes are TRBV7-8 and TRBJ2-1; 7 bases match TRBD1. The length of the CDR3 is 16 residues. Trimming removed 5 bases from V and 6 bases from J; junction bases left unmatched: 13. Germline lookup yields CDR1 SGHVS and CDR2 FQNEAQ. DNA for the CDR3: TGTGCCAGCAGCCCGCCTCGGACAGGTCTAAGCAATGAGCAGTTCTTC. Amino acid sequence: CASSPPRTGLSNEQFF.

This clone was detected once. The gene calls are TRBV19 and TRBJ2-3; D call uncertain. There are 11 residues in the CDR3. Germline CDR1 LNHDA, CDR2 SQIVND (reference sequence). Trimming stripped 7 bases from V and 7 bases from J, with 9 bases between. The CDR3 spells CASTDGYTQYF. For the CDR3, the DNA is TGTGCCAGTACCGACGGGTATACGCAGTATTTT.

This chain connects TRBV2 to TRBJ1-2; D is perhaps TRBD1 (6 bases). Germline V gives CDR1 SNHLY, CDR2 FYNNEI. With 6 bases removed from V and 4 bases from J, the gap between germline ends came to 12 bases. The CDR3 runs 13 residues. For the CDR3, the DNA is TGTGCCAGCAGACTACAGGGTAGCTATGGCTACACCTTC. Translated: CASRLQGSYGYTF.

The J gene is TRBJ2-5, the V gene TRBV11-1, with TRBD2 as a possible D gene (6 bases). There are 13 residues in the CDR3. CDR1 and CDR2 (germline): SGHAT, FQDESV (reference sequence). The V gene lost 1 base and the J gene lost 3 bases, with 6 bases spanning the gap. The CDR3 region is CASSLGGEETQYF. In DNA, the CDR3 is TGTGCCAGCAGCTTAGGCGGGGAAGAGACCCAGTACTTC.

V usage is TRBV30 and J usage is TRBJ1-6; D unclear. Germline V gene lookup returns CDR1 GTSNPN and CDR2 SVGIG (reference sequence). The V and J ends lost 4 bases and 14 bases respectively, with 12 bases between them. The CDR3 extends over 11 amino acids. In DNA form, the CDR3 reads TGTGCCTGGAATTTTATGGAGGCCCTCCACTTT. It yields the protein CAWNFMEALHF.

The chain combines TRBV9 with TRBJ2-1, with 9 positions matching TRBD2. CDR1 and CDR2 (germline): SGDLS, YYNGEE. The trim removed 3 bases at V and 6 bases at J, leaving 10 bases unmatched. The CDR3 loop spans 16 amino acids. The CDR3 DNA is TGTGCCAGCAGCGGCGGACCGGGACTAGCTGTCAATGAGCAGTTCTTC. It specifies CASSGGPGLAVNEQFF.